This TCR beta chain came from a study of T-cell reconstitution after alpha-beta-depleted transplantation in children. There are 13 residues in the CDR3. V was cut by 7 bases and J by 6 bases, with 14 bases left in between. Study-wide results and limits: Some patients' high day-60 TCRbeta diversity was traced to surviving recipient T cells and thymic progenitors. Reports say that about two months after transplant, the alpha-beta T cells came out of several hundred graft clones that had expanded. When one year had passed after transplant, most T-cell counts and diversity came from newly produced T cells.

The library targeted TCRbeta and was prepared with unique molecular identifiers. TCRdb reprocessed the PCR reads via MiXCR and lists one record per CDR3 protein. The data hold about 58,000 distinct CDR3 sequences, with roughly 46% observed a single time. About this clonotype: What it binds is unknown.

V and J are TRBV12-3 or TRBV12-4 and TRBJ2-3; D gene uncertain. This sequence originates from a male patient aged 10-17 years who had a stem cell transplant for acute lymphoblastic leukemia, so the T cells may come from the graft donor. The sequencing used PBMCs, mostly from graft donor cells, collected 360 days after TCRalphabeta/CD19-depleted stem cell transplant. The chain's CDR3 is CASTRGIGDTQYF. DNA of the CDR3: TGTGCCAGCACCCGAGGAATAGGGGATACGCAGTATTTT.